What follows is one TCR beta chain and its context. These data originate in a study of OX40 agonist ivuxolimab in advanced cancers. Trimming took off 4 bases at V and 0 bases at J, with 13 bases between the two ends. This CDR3 comprises 16 residues. The germline V gene has CDR1 LNHDA and CDR2 SQIVND (reference sequence). TCRdb's copy holds only in-frame clones and misses some; the assay was immunoSEQ multiplex PCR. The sample records some 59,000 clones, about nine tenths being singletons. The sequence was obtained from an adult with an advanced solid tumor such as melanoma, head and neck, liver or kidney cancer. The sample consisted of CD4+ or CD8+ T cells sorted from blood, taken in a trial of the OX40 agonist ivuxolimab. The chain has TRBV19 and TRBJ1-5; D is ambiguous. The CDR3 is CASSRTAANSNQPQHF. The CDR3 bases are TGTGCCAGTAGTAGGACGGCAGCAAATAGCAATCAGCCCCAGCATTTT.